Listed below are T cell receptor beta chains from one sample, sequenced in a study of metastatic and nonmetastatic thyroid tumors. TCRdb re-analyzed the PCR reads using MiXCR. The table lists more than 20,000 clones, about a tenth of them singletons, with roughly 30% in the top ten. The material sequenced was blood. These receptors were taken from a female donor with papillary thyroid cancer or a benign thyroid nodule (not recorded which). Some clones in this sample may be carry-over from other donors' samples. The CDR3 runs from the conserved cysteine through the conserved F or W. The size field reads once, few or many counts, or a class when the clone is expanded.

>TRBJ1-5|few|TRBV6-5
CASSYSAGTGQPQHF
>TRBJ1-3|many|TRBV10-2
CASSDRRRSGNTIYF
>TRBJ2-7|many|TRBV29-1
CSVVPGVAGDSYEQYF
>TRBJ2-6|many|TRBV4-3
CASSQDSGTGSLSGANVLTF
>TRBJ2-7|many|TRBV7-2
CASSLAGAPYEQYF
>TRBJ2-1|many|TRBV15
CATSRDTSSYNEQFF
>TRBJ2-7|medium-sized|TRBV28
CASSFSGGQYEQYF
>TRBJ2-7|many|TRBV11-2
CASSPPGDYEQYF
>TRBJ1-2|many|TRBV2
CASSRTGAGYTF
>TRBJ2-2|few|TRBV6-2/TRBV6-3
CASRGLAGNTGEFFF
>TRBJ1-1|many|TRBV5-1
CASSYSMPTEAFF